Presented here are 4 T cell receptor beta chains from one specimen sequenced in a study of blood T cell repertoires in COVID-19. TCRdb's table, derived via immunoSEQ multiplex PCR, lists solely in-frame clones and lacks some. The data contain some 200,000 clones, about 89% of them singletons. The sample comprised peripheral blood. All receptors derive from a man aged 70-80 years with acute or convalescent COVID-19.

This chain connects TRBV10-3 to TRBJ2-7; 8 bases are a match to TRBD1. The V and J ends lost 0 bases and 2 bases, in that order; junction bases with no gene match: 3. The CDR3 is 15 residues long. Germline V CDR1 and CDR2: ENHRY, SYGVKD. CDR3 residues: CAISESLQGAYEQYF. As DNA, the CDR3 is TGTGCCATCAGTGAGTCCTTACAGGGGGCCTACGAGCAGTACTTC.

V gene TRBV19 combines with J gene TRBJ2-4; D perhaps matches TRBD1 (6 bases). The CDR3 runs 15 residues. The germline CDR1 and CDR2 sequences are LNHDA and SQIVND (reference sequence). Trimming removed 5 bases from V and 0 bases from J, with 11 bases in between. CDR3: CASSSPGEAKNIQYF. CDR3 nucleotide sequence: TGTGCCAGTAGTTCGCCAGGGGAAGCCAAAAACATTCAGTACTTC.

This clone was seen only a few times. The chain couples TRBV10-1 to TRBJ1-1, with 12 nucleotides matching TRBD1. Losses at the gene ends were 8 bases for V and 2 bases for J; bases not matched to a gene: 6. Germline-derived CDR1 and CDR2 are WNHNN and SYGVQD (reference sequence). This CDR3 comprises 15 residues. The chain's CDR3 is CASGGDRGRNTEAFF. The CDR3 nucleotides read TGCGCCAGCGGAGGGGACAGGGGGCGAAACACTGAAGCTTTCTTT.

This chain uses TRBV6-5 with TRBJ2-7; 9 bases line up with TRBD1. Per the germline V gene, CDR1 is MNHEY and CDR2 is SVGAGI. V was clipped by 5 bases and J by 0 bases; unmatched bases: 5. CDR3 length: 15 residues. The CDR3 nucleotides are TGTGCCAGCAGTCCCGGGACAGGGATCTCCTACGAGCAGTACTTC. Amino acid sequence: CASSPGTGISYEQYF.